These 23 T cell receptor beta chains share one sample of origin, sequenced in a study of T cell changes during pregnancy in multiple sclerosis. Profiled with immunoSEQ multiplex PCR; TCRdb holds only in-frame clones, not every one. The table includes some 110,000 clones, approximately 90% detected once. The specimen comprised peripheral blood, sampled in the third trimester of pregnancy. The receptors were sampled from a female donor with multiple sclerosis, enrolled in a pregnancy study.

The CDR3 nucleotides are TGTGCCAGCAGCCAAGATGCGGGGAGGGAGCAGTACTTC. It specifies CASSQDAGREQYF. This sequence joins TRBV14 and TRBJ2-7; weak D call: TRBD2 (6 bases). Germline values: CDR1 SGHDN, CDR2 FVKESK. The CDR3 consists of 13 residues. Trimming stripped 0 bases from V and 7 bases from J, with 10 bases between.

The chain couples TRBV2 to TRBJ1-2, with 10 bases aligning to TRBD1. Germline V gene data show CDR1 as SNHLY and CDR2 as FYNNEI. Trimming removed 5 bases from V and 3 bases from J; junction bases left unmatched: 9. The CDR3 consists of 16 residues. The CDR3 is CASSLTGTGEDYGYTF. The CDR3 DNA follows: TGTGCCAGCAGTCTAACTGGGACAGGGGAGGACTATGGCTACACCTTC.

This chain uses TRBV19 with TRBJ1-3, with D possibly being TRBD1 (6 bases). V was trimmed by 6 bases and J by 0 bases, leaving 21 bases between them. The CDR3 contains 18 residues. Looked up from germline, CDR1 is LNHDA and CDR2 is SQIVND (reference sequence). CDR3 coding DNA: TGTGCCAGTAGCCGGGACAACTACCCCATGAGCTCTGGAAACACCATATATTTT. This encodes CASSRDNYPMSSGNTIYF.

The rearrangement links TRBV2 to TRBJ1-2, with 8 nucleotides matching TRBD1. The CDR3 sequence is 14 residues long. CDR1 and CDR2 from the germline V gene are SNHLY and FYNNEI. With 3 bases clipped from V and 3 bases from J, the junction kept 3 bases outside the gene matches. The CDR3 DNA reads TGTGCCAGCAGTGACCCGACAGGGGACTATGGCTACACCTTC. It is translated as CASSDPTGDYGYTF. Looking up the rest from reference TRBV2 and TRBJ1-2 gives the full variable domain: EPEVTQTPSHQVTQMGQEVILRCVPISNHLYFYWYRQILGQKVEFLVSFYNNEISEKSEIFDDQFSVERPDGSNFTLKIRSTKLEDSAMYFCASSDPTGDYGYTFGSGTRLTVV.

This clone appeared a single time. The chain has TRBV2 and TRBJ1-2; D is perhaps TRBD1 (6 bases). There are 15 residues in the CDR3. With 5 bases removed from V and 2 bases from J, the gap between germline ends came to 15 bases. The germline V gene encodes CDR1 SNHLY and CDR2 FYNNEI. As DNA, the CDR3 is TGTGCCAGCAGTCTTCTTCACAGGGAAAACTATGGCTACACCTTC. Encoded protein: CASSLLHRENYGYTF.

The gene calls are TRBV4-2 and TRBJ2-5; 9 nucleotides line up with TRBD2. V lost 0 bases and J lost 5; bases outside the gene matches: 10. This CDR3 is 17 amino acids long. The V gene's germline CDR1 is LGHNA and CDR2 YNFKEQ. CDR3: CASSQDALAGWQETQYF. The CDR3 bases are TGTGCCAGCAGCCAAGATGCCCTAGCGGGATGGCAGGAGACCCAGTACTTC.

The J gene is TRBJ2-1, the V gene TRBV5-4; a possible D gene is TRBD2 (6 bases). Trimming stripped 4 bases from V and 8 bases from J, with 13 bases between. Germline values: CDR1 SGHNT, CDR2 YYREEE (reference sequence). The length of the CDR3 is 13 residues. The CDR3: CASSPLASDEQFF. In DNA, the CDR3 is TGTGCCAGCAGCCCACTAGCTTCCGATGAGCAGTTCTTC.

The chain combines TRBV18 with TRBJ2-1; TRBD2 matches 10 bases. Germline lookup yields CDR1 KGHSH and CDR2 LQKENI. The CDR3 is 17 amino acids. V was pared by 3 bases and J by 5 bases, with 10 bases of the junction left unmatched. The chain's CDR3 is CASSPSGRAPSDNEQFF. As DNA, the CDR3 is TGTGCCAGCTCACCGAGCGGGAGGGCACCCTCGGACAATGAGCAGTTCTTC.

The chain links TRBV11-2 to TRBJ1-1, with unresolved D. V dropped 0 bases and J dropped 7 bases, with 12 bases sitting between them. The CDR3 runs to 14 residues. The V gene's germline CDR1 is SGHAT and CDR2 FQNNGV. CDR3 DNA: TGTGCCAGCAGCTTAGATCGATGGGCCGGTGAAGCTTTCTTT. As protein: CASSLDRWAGEAFF. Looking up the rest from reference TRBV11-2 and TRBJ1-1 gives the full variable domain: EAGVAQSPRYKIIEKRQSVAFWCNPISGHATLYWYQQILGQGPKLLIQFQNNGVVDDSQLPKDRFSAERLKGVDSTLKIQPAKLEDSAVYLCASSLDRWAGEAFFGQGTRLTVV.

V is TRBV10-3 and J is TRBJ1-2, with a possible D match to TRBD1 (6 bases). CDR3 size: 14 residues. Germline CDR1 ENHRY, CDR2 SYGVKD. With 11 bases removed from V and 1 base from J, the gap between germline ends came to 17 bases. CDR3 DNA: TGTGCCTCGAAGAACAGACAGGATAACTATGGCTACACCTTC. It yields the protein CASKNRQDNYGYTF.

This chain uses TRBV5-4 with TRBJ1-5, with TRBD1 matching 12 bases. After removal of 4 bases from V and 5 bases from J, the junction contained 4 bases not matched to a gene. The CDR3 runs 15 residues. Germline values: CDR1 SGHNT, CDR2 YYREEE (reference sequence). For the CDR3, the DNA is TGTGCCAGCAGCCAGGGACAGGGGGCAGATCAGCCCCAGCATTTT. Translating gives CASSQGQGADQPQHF.

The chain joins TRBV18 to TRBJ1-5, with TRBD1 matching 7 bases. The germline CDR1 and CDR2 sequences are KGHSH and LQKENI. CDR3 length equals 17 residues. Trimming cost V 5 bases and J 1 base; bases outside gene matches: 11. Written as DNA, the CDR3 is TGTGCCAGCTCAGAATCCGGGACAGTCCCCAGCAATCAGCCCCAGCATTTT. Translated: CASSESGTVPSNQPQHF.

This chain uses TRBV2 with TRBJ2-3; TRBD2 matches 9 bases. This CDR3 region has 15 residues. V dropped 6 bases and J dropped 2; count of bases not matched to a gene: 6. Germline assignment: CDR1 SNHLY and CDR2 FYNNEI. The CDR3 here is CASSLAGGPTDTQYF. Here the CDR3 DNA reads TGTGCCAGCAGCCTCGCGGGGGGGCCCACAGATACGCAGTATTTT.

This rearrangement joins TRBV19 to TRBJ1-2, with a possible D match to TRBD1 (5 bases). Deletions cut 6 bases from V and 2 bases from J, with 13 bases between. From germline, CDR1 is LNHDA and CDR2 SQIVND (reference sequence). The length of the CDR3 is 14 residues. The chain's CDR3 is CASSQIPGNYGYTF. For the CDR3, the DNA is TGTGCCAGTAGCCAGATTCCAGGGAACTATGGCTACACCTTC.

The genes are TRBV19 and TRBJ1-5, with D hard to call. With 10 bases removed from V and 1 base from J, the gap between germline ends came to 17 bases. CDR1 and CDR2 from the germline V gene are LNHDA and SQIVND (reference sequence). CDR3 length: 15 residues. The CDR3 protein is CATEGSMVSNQPQHF. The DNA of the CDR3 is TGTGCCACCGAGGGCAGTATGGTAAGCAATCAGCCCCAGCATTTT. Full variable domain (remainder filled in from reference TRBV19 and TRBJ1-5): DGGITQSPKYLFRKEGQNVTLSCEQNLNHDAMYWYRQDPGQGLRLIYYSQIVNDFQKGDIAEGYSVSREKKESFPLTVTSAQKNPTAFYLCATEGSMVSNQPQHFGDGTRLSIL.

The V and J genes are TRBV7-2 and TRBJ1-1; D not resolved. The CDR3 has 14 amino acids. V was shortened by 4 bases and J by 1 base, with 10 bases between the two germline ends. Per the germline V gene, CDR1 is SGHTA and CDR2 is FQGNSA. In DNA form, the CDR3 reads TGTGCCAGCAGCTCCATATCGGGGAACACTGAAGCTTTCTTT. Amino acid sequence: CASSSISGNTEAFF. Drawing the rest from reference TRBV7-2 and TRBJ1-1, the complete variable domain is GAGVSQSPSNKVTEKGKDVELRCDPISGHTALYWYRQSLGQGLEFLIYFQGNSAPDKSGLPSDRFSAERTGGSVSTLTIQRTQQEDSAVYLCASSSISGNTEAFFGQGTRLTVV.

The CDR3 region is CASSDRTGQGAQYF. CDR3 nucleotides: TGTGCCAGCAGTGACCGGACAGGTCAAGGTGCGCAGTATTTT. This chain connects TRBV25-1 to TRBJ2-3, with 7 bases lining up with TRBD1. CDR3 length: 14 amino acids. The junction had 10 bases not matched to a gene; V was cut back by 3 bases and J by 10 bases. Germline V gene data show CDR1 as MGHDK and CDR2 as SYGVNS. Full variable domain (rest looked up from reference TRBV25-1 and TRBJ2-3): EADIYQTPRYLVIGTGKKITLECSQTMGHDKMYWYQQDPGMELHLIHYSYGVNSTEKGDLSSESTVSRIRTEHFPLTLESARPSHTSQYLCASSDRTGQGAQYFGPGTRLTVL.

CDR3 coding DNA: TGCGCCAGCAGCTCAGAAGAGCTAGCGGGGGCGGTCGAGCAGTACTTC. This encodes CASSSEELAGAVEQYF. J is TRBJ2-7 and V is TRBV5-1; 10 bases are shared with TRBD2. Germline values: CDR1 SGHRS, CDR2 YFSETQ. V lost 3 bases to trimming and J lost 6 bases; unmatched junction nucleotides: 12. The CDR3 contains 16 residues.

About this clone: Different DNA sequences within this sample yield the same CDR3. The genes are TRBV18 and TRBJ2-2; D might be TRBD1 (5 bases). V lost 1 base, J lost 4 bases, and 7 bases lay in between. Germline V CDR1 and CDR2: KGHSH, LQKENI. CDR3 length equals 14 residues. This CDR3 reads CASSPQGSTGELFF. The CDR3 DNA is TGTGCCAGCTCACCACAGGGGTCCACCGGGGAGCTGTTTTTT. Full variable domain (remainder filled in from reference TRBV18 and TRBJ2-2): NAGVMQNPRHLVRRRGQEARLRCSPMKGHSHVYWYRQLPEEGLKFMVYLQKENIIDESGMPKERFSAEFPKEGPSILRIQQVVRGDSAAYFCASSPQGSTGELFFGEGSRLTVL.

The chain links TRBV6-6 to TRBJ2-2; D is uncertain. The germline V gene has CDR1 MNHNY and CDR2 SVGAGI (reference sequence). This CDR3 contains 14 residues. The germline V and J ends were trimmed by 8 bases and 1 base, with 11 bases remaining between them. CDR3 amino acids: CASGRPGNTGELFF. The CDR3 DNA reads TGTGCCAGCGGCCGGCCGGGGAACACCGGGGAGCTGTTTTTT.

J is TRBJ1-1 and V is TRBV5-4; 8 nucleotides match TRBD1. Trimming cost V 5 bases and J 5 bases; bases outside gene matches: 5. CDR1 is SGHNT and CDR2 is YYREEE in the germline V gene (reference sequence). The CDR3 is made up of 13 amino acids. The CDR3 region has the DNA TGTGCCAGCAGTTACGACAGGGGAACTGAAGCTTTCTTT. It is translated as CASSYDRGTEAFF.

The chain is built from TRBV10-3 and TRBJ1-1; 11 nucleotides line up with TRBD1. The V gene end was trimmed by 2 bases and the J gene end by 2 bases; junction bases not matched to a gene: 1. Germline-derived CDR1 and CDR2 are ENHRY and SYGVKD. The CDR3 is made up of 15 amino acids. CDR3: CAISEGTGGNTEAFF. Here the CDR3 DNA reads TGTGCCATCAGTGAGGGGACAGGGGGAAACACTGAAGCTTTCTTT.

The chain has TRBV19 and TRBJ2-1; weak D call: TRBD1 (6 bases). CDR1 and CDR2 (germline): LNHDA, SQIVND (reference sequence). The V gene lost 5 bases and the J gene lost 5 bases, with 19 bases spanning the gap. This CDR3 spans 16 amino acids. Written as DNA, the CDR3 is TGTGCCAGTAGTCCAGCTACCGGGACAAGAAACAATGAGCAGTTCTTC. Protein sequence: CASSPATGTRNNEQFF.